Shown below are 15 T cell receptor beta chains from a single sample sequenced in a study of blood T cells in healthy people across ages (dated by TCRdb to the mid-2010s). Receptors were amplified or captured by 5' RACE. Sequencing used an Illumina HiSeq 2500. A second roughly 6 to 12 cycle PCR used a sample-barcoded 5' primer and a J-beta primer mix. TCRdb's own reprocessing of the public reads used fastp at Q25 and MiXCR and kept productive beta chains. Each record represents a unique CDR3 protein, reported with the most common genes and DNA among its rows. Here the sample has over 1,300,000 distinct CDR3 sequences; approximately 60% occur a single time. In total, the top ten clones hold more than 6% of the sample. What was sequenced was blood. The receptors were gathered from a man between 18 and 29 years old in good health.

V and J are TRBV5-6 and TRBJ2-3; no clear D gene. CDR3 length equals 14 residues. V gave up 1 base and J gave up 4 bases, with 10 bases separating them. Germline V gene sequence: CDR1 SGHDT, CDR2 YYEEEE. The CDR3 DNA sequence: TGTGCCAGCAGCTTGCGGGCCACGTCAGATACGCAGTATTTT. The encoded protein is CASSLRATSDTQYF.

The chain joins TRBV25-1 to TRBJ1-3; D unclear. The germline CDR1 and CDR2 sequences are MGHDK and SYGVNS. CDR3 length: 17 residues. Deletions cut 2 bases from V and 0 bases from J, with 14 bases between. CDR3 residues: CASSESGVDSSGNTIYF. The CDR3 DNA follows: TGTGCCAGCAGTGAAAGTGGTGTCGATAGCTCTGGAAACACCATATATTTT.

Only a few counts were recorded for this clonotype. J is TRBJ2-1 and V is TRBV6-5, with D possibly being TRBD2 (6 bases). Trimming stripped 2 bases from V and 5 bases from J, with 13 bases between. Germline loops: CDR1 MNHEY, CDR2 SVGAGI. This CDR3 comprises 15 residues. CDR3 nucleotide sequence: TGTGCCAGCAGTTACCGCTGGAGGGAAAACAATGAGCAGTTCTTC. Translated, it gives CASSYRWRENNEQFF.

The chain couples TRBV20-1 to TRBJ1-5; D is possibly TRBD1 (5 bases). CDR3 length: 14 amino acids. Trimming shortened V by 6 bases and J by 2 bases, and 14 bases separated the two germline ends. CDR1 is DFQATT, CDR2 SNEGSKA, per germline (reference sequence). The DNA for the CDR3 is TGCAGTGCACCCTTTCAGGGAGGCAATCAGCCCCAGCATTTT. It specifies CSAPFQGGNQPQHF.

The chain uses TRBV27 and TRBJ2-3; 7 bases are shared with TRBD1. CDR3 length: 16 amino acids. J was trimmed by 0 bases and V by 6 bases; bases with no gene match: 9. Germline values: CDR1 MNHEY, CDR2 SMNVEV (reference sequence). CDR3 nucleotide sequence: TGTGCCAGCAGCCTGGGGACAGCACCTAGCACAGATACGCAGTATTTT. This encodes CASSLGTAPSTDTQYF.

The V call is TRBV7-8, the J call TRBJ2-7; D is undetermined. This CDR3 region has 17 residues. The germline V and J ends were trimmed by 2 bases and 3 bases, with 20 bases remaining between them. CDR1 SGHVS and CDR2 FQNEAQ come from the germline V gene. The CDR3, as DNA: TGTGCCAGCAGCTTAATTAGGGATGGTCAGAAGGACTACGAGCAGTACTTC. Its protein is CASSLIRDGQKDYEQYF.

The CDR3 region has the DNA TGTGCCAGCAGCTGGACAGGGACACCCCAAGAGACCCAGTACTTC. Protein: CASSWTGTPQETQYF. J is TRBJ2-5 and V is TRBV5-5; 8 nucleotides agree with TRBD1. CDR3 length: 15 amino acids. CDR1 SGHKS and CDR2 YYEKEE come from the germline V gene (reference sequence). The trim removed 3 bases at V and 1 base at J, leaving 5 bases unmatched.

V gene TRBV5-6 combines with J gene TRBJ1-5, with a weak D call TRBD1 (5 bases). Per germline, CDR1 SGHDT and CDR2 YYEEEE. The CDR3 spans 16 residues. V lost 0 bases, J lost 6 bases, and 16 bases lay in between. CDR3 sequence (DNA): TGTGCCAGCAGCTTGGGATGGTGGGGCGGGGGTCAGCCCCAGCATTTT. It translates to CASSLGWWGGGQPQHF.

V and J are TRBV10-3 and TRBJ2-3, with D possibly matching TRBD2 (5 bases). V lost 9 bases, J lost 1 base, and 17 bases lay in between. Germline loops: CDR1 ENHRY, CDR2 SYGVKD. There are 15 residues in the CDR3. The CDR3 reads CAMSRRVGRTDTQYF. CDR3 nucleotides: TGTGCCATGTCGCGGCGGGTGGGCCGCACAGATACGCAGTATTTT.

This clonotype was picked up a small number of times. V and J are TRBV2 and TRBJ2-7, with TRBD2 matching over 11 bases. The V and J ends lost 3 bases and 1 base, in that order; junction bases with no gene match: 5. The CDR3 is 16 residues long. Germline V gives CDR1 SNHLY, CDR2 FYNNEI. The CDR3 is CASSDLGTSGSYEQYF. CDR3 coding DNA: TGTGCCAGCAGTGACCTTGGGACTAGCGGTTCCTACGAGCAGTACTTC.

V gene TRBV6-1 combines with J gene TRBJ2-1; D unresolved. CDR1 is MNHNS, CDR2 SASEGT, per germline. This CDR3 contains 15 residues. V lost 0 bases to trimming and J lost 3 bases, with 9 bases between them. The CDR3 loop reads CASSEATTYYNEQFF. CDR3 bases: TGTGCCAGCAGTGAAGCGACAACCTACTACAATGAGCAGTTCTTC.

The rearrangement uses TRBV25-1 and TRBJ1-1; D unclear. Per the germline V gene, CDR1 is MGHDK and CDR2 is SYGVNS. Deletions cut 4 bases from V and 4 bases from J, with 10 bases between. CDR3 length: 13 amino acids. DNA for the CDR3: TGTGCCAGCAGTGTTAACGGGTTCACTGAAGCTTTCTTT. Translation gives CASSVNGFTEAFF.

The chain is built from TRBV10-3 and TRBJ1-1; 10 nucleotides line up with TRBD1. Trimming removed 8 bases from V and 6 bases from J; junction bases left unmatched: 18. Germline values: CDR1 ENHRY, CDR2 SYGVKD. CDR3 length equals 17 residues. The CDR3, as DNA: TGTGCCATCGGAGGGGTTTTGAGGGGACAGGGGCTATCTGAAGCTTTCTTT. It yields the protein CAIGGVLRGQGLSEAFF.

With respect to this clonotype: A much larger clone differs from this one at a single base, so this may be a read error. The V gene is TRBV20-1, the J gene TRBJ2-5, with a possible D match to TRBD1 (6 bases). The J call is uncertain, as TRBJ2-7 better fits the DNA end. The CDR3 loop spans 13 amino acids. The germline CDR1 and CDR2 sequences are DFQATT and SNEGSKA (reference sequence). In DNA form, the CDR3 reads TGCAGTGCTAGAGATGGGGACAACTACGAGCAGTACTTC. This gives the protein CSARDGDNYEQYF.

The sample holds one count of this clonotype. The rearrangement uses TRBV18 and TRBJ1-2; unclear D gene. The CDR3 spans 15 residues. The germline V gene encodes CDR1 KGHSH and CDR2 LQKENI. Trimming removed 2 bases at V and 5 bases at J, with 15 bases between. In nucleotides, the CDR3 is TGTGCCAGCTCACCAACGGGAGCAGACGAATATGGCTACACCTTC. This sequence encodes CASSPTGADEYGYTF.